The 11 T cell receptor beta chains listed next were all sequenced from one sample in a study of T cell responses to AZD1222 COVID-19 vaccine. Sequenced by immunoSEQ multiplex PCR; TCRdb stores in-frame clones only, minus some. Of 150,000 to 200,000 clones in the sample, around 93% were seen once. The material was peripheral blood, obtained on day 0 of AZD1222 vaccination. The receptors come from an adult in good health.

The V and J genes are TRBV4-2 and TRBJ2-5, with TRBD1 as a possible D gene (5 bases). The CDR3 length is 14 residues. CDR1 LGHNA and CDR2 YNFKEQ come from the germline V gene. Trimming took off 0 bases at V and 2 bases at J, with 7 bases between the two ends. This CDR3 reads CASSQDYRQETQYF. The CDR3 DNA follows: TGTGCCAGCAGCCAAGATTACAGGCAAGAGACCCAGTACTTC.

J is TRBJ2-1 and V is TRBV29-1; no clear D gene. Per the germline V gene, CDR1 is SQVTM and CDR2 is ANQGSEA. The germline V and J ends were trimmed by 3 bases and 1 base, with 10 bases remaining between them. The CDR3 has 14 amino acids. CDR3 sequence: CSVETTGSYNEQFF. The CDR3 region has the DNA TGCAGCGTTGAGACGACCGGTTCCTACAATGAGCAGTTCTTC.

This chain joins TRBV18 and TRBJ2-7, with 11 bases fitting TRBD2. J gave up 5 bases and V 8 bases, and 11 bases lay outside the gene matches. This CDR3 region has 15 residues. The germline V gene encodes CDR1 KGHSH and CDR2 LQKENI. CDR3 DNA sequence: TGTGCCAGCACCCCAACTAGCGGGAGCGCCCACGAGCAGTACTTC. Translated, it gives CASTPTSGSAHEQYF.

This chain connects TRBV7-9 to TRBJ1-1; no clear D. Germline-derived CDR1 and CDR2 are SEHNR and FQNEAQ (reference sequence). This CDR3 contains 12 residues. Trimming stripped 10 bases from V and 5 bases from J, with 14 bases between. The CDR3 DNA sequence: TGTGCCACTTCCGGGATCTGGACTGAAGCTTTCTTT. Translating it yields CATSGIWTEAFF. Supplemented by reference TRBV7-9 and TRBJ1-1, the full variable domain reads DTGVSQNPRHKITKRGQNVTFRCDPISEHNRLYWYRQTLGQGPEFLTYFQNEAQLEKSRLLSDRFSAERPKGSFSTLEIQRTEQGDSAMYLCATSGIWTEAFFGQGTRLTVV.

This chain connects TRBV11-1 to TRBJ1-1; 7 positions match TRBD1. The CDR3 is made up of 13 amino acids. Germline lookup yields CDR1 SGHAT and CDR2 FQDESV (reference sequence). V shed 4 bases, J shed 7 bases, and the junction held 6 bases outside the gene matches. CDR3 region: CASSYDRAGEAFF. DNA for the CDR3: TGTGCCAGCAGCTACGACAGGGCTGGTGAAGCTTTCTTT.

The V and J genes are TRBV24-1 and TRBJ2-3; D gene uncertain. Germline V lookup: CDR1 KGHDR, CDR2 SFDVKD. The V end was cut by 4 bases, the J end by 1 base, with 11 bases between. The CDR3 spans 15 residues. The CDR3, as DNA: TGTGCCACCAGTGACGAACAGAAGTGCACAGATACGCAGTATTTT. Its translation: CATSDEQKCTDTQYF.

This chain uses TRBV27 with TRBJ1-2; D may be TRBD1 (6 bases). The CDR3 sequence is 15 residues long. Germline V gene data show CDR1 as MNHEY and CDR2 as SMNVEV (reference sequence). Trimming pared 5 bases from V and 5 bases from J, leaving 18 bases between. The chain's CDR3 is CASSATGLDRYGYTF. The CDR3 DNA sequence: TGTGCCAGCAGTGCCACAGGGTTGGATCGGTATGGCTACACCTTC.

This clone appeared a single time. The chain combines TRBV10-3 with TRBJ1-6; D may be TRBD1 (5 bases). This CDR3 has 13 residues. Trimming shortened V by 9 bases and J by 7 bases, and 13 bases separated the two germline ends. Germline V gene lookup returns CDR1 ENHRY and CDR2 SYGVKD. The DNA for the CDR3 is TGTGCCATGGGACCGGGAGCGAATTCACCCCTCCACTTT. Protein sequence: CAMGPGANSPLHF.

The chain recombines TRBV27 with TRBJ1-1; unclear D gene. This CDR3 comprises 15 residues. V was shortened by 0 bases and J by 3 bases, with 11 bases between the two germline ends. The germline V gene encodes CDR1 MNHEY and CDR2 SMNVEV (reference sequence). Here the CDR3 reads CASSLSRGLYTEAFF. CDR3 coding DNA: TGTGCCAGCAGTTTATCGCGGGGTTTGTACACTGAAGCTTTCTTT.

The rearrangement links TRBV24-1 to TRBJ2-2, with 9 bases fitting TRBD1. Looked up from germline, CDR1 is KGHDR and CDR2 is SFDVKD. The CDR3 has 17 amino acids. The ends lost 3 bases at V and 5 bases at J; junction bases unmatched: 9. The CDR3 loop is CATSDPTGTGITGELFF. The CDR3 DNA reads TGTGCCACCAGTGATCCCACCGGGACAGGGATTACCGGGGAGCTGTTTTTT.

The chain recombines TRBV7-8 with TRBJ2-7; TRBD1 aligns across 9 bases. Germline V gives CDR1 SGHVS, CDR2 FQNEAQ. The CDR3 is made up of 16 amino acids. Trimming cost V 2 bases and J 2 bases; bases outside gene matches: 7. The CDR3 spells CASSLPRDREAYEQYF. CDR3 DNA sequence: TGTGCCAGCAGCTTACCCCGGGACAGGGAAGCCTACGAGCAGTACTTC. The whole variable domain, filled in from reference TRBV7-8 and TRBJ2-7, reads GAGVSQSPRYKVAKRGQDVALRCDPISGHVSLFWYQQALGQGPEFLTYFQNEAQLDKSGLPSDRFFAERPEGSVSTLKIQRTQQEDSAVYLCASSLPRDREAYEQYFGPGTRLTVT.